Listed below are T cell receptor beta chains from one sample, sequenced in a study of shared clonotypes between healthy human individuals. Assay used: immunoSEQ multiplex PCR; TCRdb lists only in-frame clones, some missing. The data contain roughly 1,800,000 clones, about 95% of them seen just once; the ten biggest clones take up 0.95% to 1.5%. The specimen was naive CD8+ T cells sorted from blood. All receptors derive from a man in his late teens or twenties in good health. The CDR3 runs from the conserved cysteine through the conserved F or W. The order of the fields is CDR3 DNA, CDR3 protein, J gene, D gene, clone size, V gene. A D gene is named only where the DNA matches it firmly. Part of the rows lack a size; the others show once, few, many or a class for expanded clones.

TGTGCCAGCAGTCCACTGTTGGGGACGGGCAACTATGGCTACACCTTC	CASSPLLGTGNYGYTF	TRBJ1-2	-	-	TRBV27
TGTGCCAGCACCCAAGGGGGGGAGGACACTGAAGCTTTCTTT	CASTQGGEDTEAFF	TRBJ1-1	-	-	TRBV6-1
TGTGCCAGCAGCTTCGAGGGGACCTATGGCTACACCTTC	CASSFEGTYGYTF	TRBJ1-2	-	-	TRBV11-2
TGTGCCAGCAGCGTAGGTTGGACGGACAGAAAGGAGTATGGCTACACCTTC	CASSVGWTDRKEYGYTF	TRBJ1-2	-	-	TRBV9
TGTGCCAGCAGTAGGGAAGGGACGGGAGAGACCCAGTACTTC	CASSREGTGETQYF	TRBJ2-5	-	-	TRBV4-2
TGTGCCAGCAGTTACTCGGCGGGCGTCGTTATAAATGAGCAGTTCTTC	CASSYSAGVVINEQFF	TRBJ2-1	-	-	TRBV6-5
TGTGCCAGCAGTTTAGGGAGCTGGGAGCTGTTTTTT	CASSLGSWELFF	TRBJ2-2	-	-	TRBV28
TGTGCCAGCAGTGAGACAGGGGGTTTTTGGGAAGAGACCCAGTACTTC	CASSETGGFWEETQYF	TRBJ2-5	TRBD1	-	TRBV27
TGTGCCAGCAGCAGCAGGGATTTCGAGACTAGCGGGACCTCCTACGAGCAGTACTTC	CASSSRDFETSGTSYEQYF	TRBJ2-7	TRBD2	-	TRBV5-6
TGTGCCAGCAGCGTAGAGGCGGGAGGGCCCGATGAGCAGTTCTTC	CASSVEAGGPDEQFF	TRBJ2-1	TRBD2	-	TRBV9
TGTGCCAGCAGCTTAGGAAGGGGCGCAGTCTACGAGCAGTACTTC	CASSLGRGAVYEQYF	TRBJ2-7	-	-	TRBV7-6
TGTGCCAGCAGCCCACAGGGAGAAGGCTATGGCTACACCTTC	CASSPQGEGYGYTF	TRBJ1-2	-	once	TRBV5-5
TGTGCCAGCAGTTTTTCAGGGGGCGAAATCCTAAGGGAAGCTTTCTTT	CASSFSGGEILREAFF	TRBJ1-1	TRBD1	-	TRBV27
TGTGCCAGCAGTTTTGGGCTAGCAGCGTACTTC	CASSFGLAAYF	TRBJ2-5	-	-	TRBV28
TGTGCCAGCAGCTCCCGGGAGGGGGGGATTAATTCACCCCTCCACTTT	CASSSREGGINSPLHF	TRBJ1-6	-	-	TRBV7-9
TGTGCCATCAGCGCCGGGACAGGGGTCACCGGGGAGCTGTTTTTT	CAISAGTGVTGELFF	TRBJ2-2	TRBD1	-	TRBV10-3
TGTGCCAGCAGCCTGGACAAACGCTACGAGCAGTACTTC	CASSLDKRYEQYF	TRBJ2-7	-	-	TRBV27
TGTGCCAGCAGCTTTCGCAGGGGGGGAACTGAAGCTTTCTTT	CASSFRRGGTEAFF	TRBJ1-1	TRBD1	-	TRBV11-2
TGTGCCAGCAGGCCTCAGGGGGCAACGAACACCGGGGAGCTGTTTTTT	CASRPQGATNTGELFF	TRBJ2-2	TRBD1	-	TRBV28
TGTGCCAGCAGAGAAGCCGGGACTAGAAGGGAGACCCAGTACTTC	CASREAGTRRETQYF	TRBJ2-5	TRBD2	-	TRBV2
TGTGCCAGCAGTAGGATAGCGGGGTACGAGCAGTACTTC	CASSRIAGYEQYF	TRBJ2-7	TRBD2	-	TRBV27
TGTGCCAGCAGCCCTACGGGCGGAGGTGAAGCTTTCTTT	CASSPTGGGEAFF	TRBJ1-1	-	-	TRBV7-3
TGTGCCAGCTCGGGTAGGTTGACAGGTTCGAATGAAGCTTTCTTT	CASSGRLTGSNEAFF	TRBJ1-1	-	-	TRBV7-3
TGTGCTCAACGAGAGGATAATTCACCCCTCCACTTT	CAQREDNSPLHF	TRBJ1-6	-	-	TRBV28
TGTGCCACCGGGACAGGGGTAGAAGGCTACACCTTC	CATGTGVEGYTF	TRBJ1-2	TRBD1	-	TRBV6-6
TGTGCCAGCCGGGGGGTGGCTAACACCATATATTTT	CASRGVANTIYF	TRBJ1-3	-	-	TRBV9
TGTGCCAGCAGCCCGCGACGCGTGGTACACGAGCAGTACTTC	CASSPRRVVHEQYF	TRBJ2-7	-	-	TRBV5-6
TGTGCCAGCAGCTTAAGCCTAGCGGGAGGGCCTGCCGGGGAGCTGTTTTTT	CASSLSLAGGPAGELFF	TRBJ2-2	TRBD2	-	TRBV7-8
TGTGCCAGCAGCTTCTATCAGGGCTACGAGCAGTACTTC	CASSFYQGYEQYF	TRBJ2-7	-	-	TRBV7-2
TGTGCCAGCAGCTCCGTCAACGAGCAGTACTTC	CASSSVNEQYF	TRBJ2-7	-	-	TRBV11-2
TGTGCCAGCAGCTCGGGAGGATTAAGCAATCAGCCCCAGCATTTT	CASSSGGLSNQPQHF	TRBJ1-5	-	-	TRBV4-2
TGTGCCAGCAGATCGCCGAACTACGAGCAGTACTTC	CASRSPNYEQYF	TRBJ2-7	-	-	TRBV6-5
TGTGCCAGCAGCGCCCGAGGGGCCTCCTACGAGCAGTACTTC	CASSARGASYEQYF	TRBJ2-7	-	-	TRBV9
TGTGCCAGTACCCCGGGAATTGGTGGCTACGAGCAGTACTTC	CASTPGIGGYEQYF	TRBJ2-7	-	-	TRBV19
TGTGCCTGGATCTCCGACAGCCCGAACACTGAAGCTTTCTTT	CAWISDSPNTEAFF	TRBJ1-1	-	-	TRBV30
TGTGCCACCTCAGCCCGCCTCAATGAGCAGTTCTTC	CATSARLNEQFF	TRBJ2-1	-	-	TRBV6-6
TGTGCCAGCAGTTACTCTGAACGGTTTTACGAGCAGTACTTC	CASSYSERFYEQYF	TRBJ2-7	-	-	TRBV6-5
TGCAGCGTAGAGACGAAGGCCAGGGCAAACACCGGGGAGCTGTTTTTT	CSVETKARANTGELFF	TRBJ2-2	-	once	TRBV29-1
TGTGCCAGCAGCGTAGGGTGGGGCCTGGGGGAGACCCAGTACTTC	CASSVGWGLGETQYF	TRBJ2-5	-	-	TRBV9
TGTGCCAGCAGATCAAAAGCGGGAGGTAATGAGCAGTTCTTC	CASRSKAGGNEQFF	TRBJ2-1	TRBD2	-	TRBV6-5
TGTGCCAGCAGTGAAGGCTGGCAAACCAACTATGGCTACACCTTC	CASSEGWQTNYGYTF	TRBJ1-2	-	-	TRBV6-1
TGTGCCAGCAGTTGGACAGCCGCTAACTATGGCTACACCTTC	CASSWTAANYGYTF	TRBJ1-2	-	-	TRBV27